This T cell receptor (beta chain) derives from a study of blood T cell repertoires in COVID-19. About the study: From T cells, B-cell-depleted T cells, or PBMCs came the material, which was cDNA or gDNA.

Enrolled during active infection, Seattle patients were then followed longitudinally. V gave up 3 bases and J gave up 7 bases; unmatched junction bases: 10. The CDR3 extends over 16 amino acids. The germline gives CDR1 SGDLS, CDR2 YYNGEE. Here immunoSEQ multiplex PCR was the method, and the copy in TCRdb shows in-frame clones only, minus some. The sample includes some 110,000 clones, about three quarters of them seen just once. This clonotype was sampled from a man older than 75 with COVID-19, enrolled during active disease. The material sequenced was peripheral blood. This chain uses TRBV9 with TRBJ2-2, with TRBD2 identical over 9 bases. The CDR3: CASSAAVAGVLGELFF. In DNA form, the CDR3 reads TGTGCCAGCAGCGCAGCGGTAGCGGGAGTACTCGGGGAGCTGTTTTTT. The full variable domain, with the rest looked up from reference TRBV9 and TRBJ2-2, is DSGVTQTPKHLITATGQRVTLRCSPRSGDLSVYWYQQSLDQGLQFLIQYYNGEERAKGNILERFSAQQFPDLHSELNLSSLELGDSALYFCASSAAVAGVLGELFFGEGSRLTVL.